Each of the 18 T cell receptor beta chains below was sequenced from the same sample in a study of cytomegalovirus exposure and HLA in healthy donors (TCRdb year 2017). The library was made by the immunoSEQ multiplex PCR assay. The multiplex PCR relied on a mix of 60 forward primers for TCR Vbeta segments and 13 reverse primers for TCR Jbeta segments. The source is immuneACCESS, and TCRdb retained only in-frame sequences with V and J called. Part of the clones is not carried over; for the studies checked, unresolved V genes explain less than half of this, and the remainder is unexplained. For this sample there are hundreds of thousands of clones; almost 85% appear just once. The ten largest clones take up 0.58% of the sample. The sample consisted of PBMCs. The source is a woman between 40 and 55 years old in good health and CMV-seronegative.

This chain connects TRBV7-3 to TRBJ1-2; D remains unclear. This CDR3 contains 12 residues. V was cut by 5 bases and J by 8 bases, with 12 bases left in between. CDR1 and CDR2 (germline): SGHTA, FQGTGA. CDR3 nucleotides: TGTGCCAGCAGCCTGGACGGACTCGGCTACACCTTC. This encodes CASSLDGLGYTF.

This clone was seen once. The V and J genes are TRBV29-1 and TRBJ1-1; TRBD1 matches 7 bases. The CDR3 extends over 14 amino acids. V shed 4 bases and J 4 bases; nucleotides not matched to a gene: 9. The germline gives CDR1 SQVTM, CDR2 ANQGSEA. CDR3 sequence reads: CSVVVTGWATEAFF. In DNA form, the CDR3 reads TGCAGCGTTGTCGTGACAGGGTGGGCCACTGAAGCTTTCTTT.

This chain uses TRBV19 with TRBJ1-5; 8 bases fit TRBD1. The junction had 5 bases not matched to a gene; V was cut back by 1 base and J by 6 bases. The germline gives CDR1 LNHDA, CDR2 SQIVND (reference sequence). The length of the CDR3 is 15 residues. Here the CDR3 DNA reads TGTGCCAGTAGTATAGTGCAGGGGGCCCGTCAGCCCCAGCATTTT. Amino acids: CASSIVQGARQPQHF.

This chain joins TRBV11-3 and TRBJ2-1; 10 bases are shared with TRBD2. CDR3 length equals 18 residues. V lost 4 bases and J lost 6; bases outside the gene matches: 15. CDR1 and CDR2 (germline): SGHNT, YENEEA. In DNA, the CDR3 is TGTGCCAGCAGCTCCCTCTCAGCGGGGGGGTTAAAACGCAATGAGCAGTTCTTC. This codes for CASSSLSAGGLKRNEQFF.

The chain is built from TRBV7-9 and TRBJ2-7, with TRBD2 matching over 7 bases. CDR1 SEHNR and CDR2 FQNEAQ come from the germline V gene (reference sequence). This CDR3 comprises 15 residues. V lost 5 bases and J lost 1; bases outside the gene matches: 8. CDR3 nucleotide sequence: TGTGCCAGCAGCGGGAGGGGTCTGCCTTCCTACGAGCAGTACTTC. Its translation is CASSGRGLPSYEQYF.

The CDR3 is CASSQDSSYEQYF. The CDR3 DNA is TGTGCCAGCAGCCAAGATAGCTCCTACGAGCAGTACTTC. The chain recombines TRBV14 with TRBJ2-7; unclear D gene. Germline CDR1 reads SGHDN; CDR2 reads FVKESK. V dropped 0 bases and J dropped 0 bases, with 3 bases sitting between them. This CDR3 region has 13 residues.

The V gene is TRBV5-1, the J gene TRBJ2-2; 14 bases map to TRBD2. The J segment lost 2 bases and the V segment lost 3 bases, leaving 6 bases of the junction unmatched. This CDR3 region has 18 residues. Looked up from germline, CDR1 is SGHRS and CDR2 is YFSETQ. CDR3 DNA sequence: TGCGCCAGCAGCTCCGGACTAGCGGGGGGCCTAAACACCGGGGAGCTGTTTTTT. Its protein is CASSSGLAGGLNTGELFF. The entire variable domain, with the rest obtained from reference TRBV5-1 and TRBJ2-2, is as follows: KAGVTQTPRYLIKTRGQQVTLSCSPISGHRSVSWYQQTPGQGLQFLFEYFSETQRNKGNFPGRFSGRQFSNSRSEMNVSTLELGDSALYLCASSSGLAGGLNTGELFFGEGSRLTVL.

CDR3 nucleotide sequence: TGTGCCATCAGGACTAGCGGCCGCACAGATACGCAGTATTTT. This sequence encodes CAIRTSGRTDTQYF. The rearrangement links TRBV10-3 to TRBJ2-3; 9 bases are a match to TRBD2. V trimming: 6 bases; J trimming: 1 base; junction bases outside the gene matches: 2. Germline V gene sequence: CDR1 ENHRY, CDR2 SYGVKD. The CDR3 spans 14 residues.

This clone was recorded only once. J is TRBJ2-4 and V is TRBV5-1, with 11 positions matching TRBD2. V shed 4 bases and J 7 bases; nucleotides not matched to a gene: 13. Germline loops: CDR1 SGHRS, CDR2 YFSETQ. The CDR3 covers 17 residues. The CDR3 nucleotides read TGCGCCAGCAGCCTCGAACTAGCGGGGGCCCTCGGGAACATTCAGTACTTC. This codes for CASSLELAGALGNIQYF.

This chain uses TRBV27 with TRBJ1-5, with 9 positions matching TRBD1. Germline CDR1 reads MNHEY; CDR2 reads SMNVEV (reference sequence). V lost 4 bases, J lost 0 bases, and 7 bases stayed unmatched. CDR3 length equals 17 residues. The CDR3 is CASSYRGPLYSNQPQHF. CDR3 sequence (DNA): TGTGCCAGCAGTTACAGGGGGCCCCTCTATAGCAATCAGCCCCAGCATTTT.

In its sample, this clone was seen once. This chain joins TRBV7-2 and TRBJ1-5; D gene ambiguous. Germline lookup yields CDR1 SGHTA and CDR2 FQGNSA. The V end lost 0 bases, the J end lost 7 bases, and 16 bases lay between the germline ends. The CDR3 runs to 16 residues. The CDR3 sequence: CASSLARSAGGQPQHF. The CDR3 DNA reads TGTGCCAGCAGCTTAGCGCGTTCCGCCGGCGGGCAGCCCCAGCATTTT.

This clone has more than one count but fewer than ten. This chain uses TRBV6-6 with TRBJ1-1, with unresolved D. Germline loops: CDR1 MNHNY, CDR2 SVGAGI (reference sequence). Trimming left V 6 bases short and J 7 bases short, with 15 bases between. The CDR3 is made up of 13 amino acids. The CDR3 DNA is TGTGCCAGCAGCCTACTAGGGCAGATTGAAGCTTTCTTT. Residues: CASSLLGQIEAFF.

The V call is TRBV7-9, the J call TRBJ1-4; tentative D call: TRBD1 (5 bases). Trimming shortened V by 5 bases and J by 3 bases, and 13 bases separated the two germline ends. The CDR3 length is 15 residues. CDR1 SEHNR and CDR2 FQNEAQ come from the germline V gene (reference sequence). In DNA form, the CDR3 reads TGTGCCAGCAGCACCCGACAGTCAGCTAATGAAAAACTGTTTTTT. Protein product: CASSTRQSANEKLFF.

The chain combines TRBV12-5 with TRBJ1-6; D might be TRBD1 (5 bases). Trimming cost V 5 bases and J 8 bases, with 10 bases left between them. This CDR3 is 13 amino acids long. CDR1 and CDR2 (germline): LGHNT, FRNRAP. For the CDR3, the DNA is TGTGCTAGTGGTAAGGAAGGGGATTCACCCCTCCACTTT. It codes for CASGKEGDSPLHF. Based on the CDR3 plus reference TRBV12-5 and TRBJ1-6, the full variable domain is DARVTQTPRHKVTEMGQEVTMRCQPILGHNTVFWYRQTMMQGLELLAYFRNRAPLDDSGMPKDRFSAEMPDATLATLKIQPSEPRDSAVYFCASGKEGDSPLHFGNGTRLTVT.

This clone was observed a handful of times. The chain uses TRBV4-3 and TRBJ1-4, with 8 bases matching TRBD1. J lost 3 bases, V lost 3 bases, and 3 bases had no gene match. Germline loops: CDR1 LGHNA, CDR2 YSLEER. The CDR3 contains 15 residues. As DNA, the CDR3 is TGCGCCAGCAGCCAGGACAGGGTCGCTAATGAAAAACTGTTTTTT. This codes for CASSQDRVANEKLFF.

The chain joins TRBV18 to TRBJ2-6; 8 positions match TRBD1. This CDR3 spans 18 amino acids. The germline V gene encodes CDR1 KGHSH and CDR2 LQKENI. V trimming: 3 bases; J trimming: 0 bases; junction bases outside the gene matches: 7. The CDR3 reads CASSPPDRASSGANVLTF. The CDR3 coding sequence is TGTGCCAGCTCACCCCCGGACAGGGCAAGCTCTGGGGCCAACGTCCTGACTTTC.

This clone was observed a single time. The chain carries TRBV7-3 and TRBJ1-4; a possible D gene is TRBD1 (5 bases). V lost 6 bases to trimming and J lost 7 bases, with 12 bases between them. Per germline, CDR1 SGHTA and CDR2 FQGTGA. The CDR3 length is 13 residues. CDR3 sequence reads: CASSQGEGEKLFF. DNA for the CDR3: TGTGCCAGCAGTCAAGGGGAGGGTGAAAAACTGTTTTTT.

In its sample, this clone was seen a few times. This rearrangement joins TRBV5-6 to TRBJ2-2; TRBD1 agrees at 7 bases. Germline CDR1 reads SGHDT; CDR2 reads YYEEEE. Trimming at V came to 0 bases and at J to 0 bases, leaving 8 bases not matched to a gene. The CDR3 is made up of 18 amino acids. The CDR3 region has the DNA TGTGCCAGCAGCTTGGCCGGGCAAGGGACAGCGAACACCGGGGAGCTGTTTTTT. It codes for CASSLAGQGTANTGELFF.